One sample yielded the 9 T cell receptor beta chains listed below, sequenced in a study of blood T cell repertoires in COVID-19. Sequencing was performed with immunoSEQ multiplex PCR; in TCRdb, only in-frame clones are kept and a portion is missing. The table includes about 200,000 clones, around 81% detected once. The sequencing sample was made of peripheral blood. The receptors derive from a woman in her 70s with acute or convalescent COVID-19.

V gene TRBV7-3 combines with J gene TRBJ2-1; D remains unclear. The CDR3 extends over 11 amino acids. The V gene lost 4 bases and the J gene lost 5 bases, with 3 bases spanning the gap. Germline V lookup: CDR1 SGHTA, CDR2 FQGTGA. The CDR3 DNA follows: TGTGCCAGCAGCTCAAACAATGAGCAGTTCTTC. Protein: CASSSNNEQFF.

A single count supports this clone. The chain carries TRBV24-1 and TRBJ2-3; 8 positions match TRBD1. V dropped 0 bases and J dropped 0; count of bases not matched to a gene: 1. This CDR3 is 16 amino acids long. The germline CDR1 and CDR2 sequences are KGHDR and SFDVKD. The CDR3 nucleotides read TGTGCCACCAGTGATTTGGGGACAGGTAGCACAGATACGCAGTATTTT. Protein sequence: CATSDLGTGSTDTQYF.

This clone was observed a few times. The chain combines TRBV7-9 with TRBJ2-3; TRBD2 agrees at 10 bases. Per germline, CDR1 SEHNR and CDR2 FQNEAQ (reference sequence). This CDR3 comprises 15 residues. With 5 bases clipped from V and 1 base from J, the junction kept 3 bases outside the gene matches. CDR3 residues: CASSTGTSGTDTQYF. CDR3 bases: TGTGCCAGCAGCACCGGGACTAGCGGCACAGATACGCAGTATTTT. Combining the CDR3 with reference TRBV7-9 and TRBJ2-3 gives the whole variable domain DTGVSQNPRHKITKRGQNVTFRCDPISEHNRLYWYRQTLGQGPEFLTYFQNEAQLEKSRLLSDRFSAERPKGSFSTLEIQRTEQGDSAMYLCASSTGTSGTDTQYFGPGTRLTVL.

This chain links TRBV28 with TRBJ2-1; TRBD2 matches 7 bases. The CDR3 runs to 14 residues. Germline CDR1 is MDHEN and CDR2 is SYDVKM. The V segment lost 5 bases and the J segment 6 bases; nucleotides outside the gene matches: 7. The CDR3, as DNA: TGTGCCAGCAGTCGGACTAGTATAGGCAATGAGCAGTTCTTC. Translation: CASSRTSIGNEQFF. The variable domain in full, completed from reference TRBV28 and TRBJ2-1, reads DVKVTQSSRYLVKRTGEKVFLECVQDMDHENMFWYRQDPGLGLRLIYFSYDVKMKEKGDIPEGYSVSREKKERFSLILESASTNQTSMYLCASSRTSIGNEQFFGPGTRLTVL.

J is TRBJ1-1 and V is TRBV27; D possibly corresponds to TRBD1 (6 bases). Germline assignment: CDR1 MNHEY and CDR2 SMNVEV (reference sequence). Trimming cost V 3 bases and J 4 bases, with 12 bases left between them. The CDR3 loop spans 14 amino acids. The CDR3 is CASSFHRARTEAFF. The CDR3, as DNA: TGTGCCAGCAGTTTTCACAGGGCTCGCACTGAAGCTTTCTTT.

The CDR3 sequence: CASSRGQGPGNEQFF. The CDR3, as DNA: TGTGCCAGCAGCAGGGGACAGGGACCCGGCAATGAGCAGTTCTTC. The chain is built from TRBV9 and TRBJ2-1, with 9 nucleotides matching TRBD1. Germline V gene data show CDR1 as SGDLS and CDR2 as YYNGEE. The CDR3 covers 15 residues. The junction had 8 bases not matched to a gene; V was cut back by 4 bases and J by 6 bases.

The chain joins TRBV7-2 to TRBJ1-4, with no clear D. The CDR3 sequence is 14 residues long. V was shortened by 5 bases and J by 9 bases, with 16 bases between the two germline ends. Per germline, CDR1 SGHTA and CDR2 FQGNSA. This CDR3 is CASSLAPGSKKLFF. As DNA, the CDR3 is TGTGCCAGCAGCCTCGCTCCGGGGAGTAAAAAACTGTTTTTT.

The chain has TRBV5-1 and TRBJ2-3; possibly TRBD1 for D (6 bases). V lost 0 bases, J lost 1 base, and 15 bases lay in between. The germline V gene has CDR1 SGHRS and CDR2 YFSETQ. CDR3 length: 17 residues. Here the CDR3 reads CASSLAIRGEGTDTQYF. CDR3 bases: TGCGCCAGCAGCTTGGCGATCAGGGGTGAGGGCACAGATACGCAGTATTTT.

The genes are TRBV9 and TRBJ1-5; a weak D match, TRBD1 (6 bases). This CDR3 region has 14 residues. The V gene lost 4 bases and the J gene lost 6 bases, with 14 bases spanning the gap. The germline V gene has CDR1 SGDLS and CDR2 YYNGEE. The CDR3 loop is CASSSDRLCQPQHF. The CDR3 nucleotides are TGTGCCAGCAGCTCCGACAGGCTGTGTCAGCCCCAGCATTTT.